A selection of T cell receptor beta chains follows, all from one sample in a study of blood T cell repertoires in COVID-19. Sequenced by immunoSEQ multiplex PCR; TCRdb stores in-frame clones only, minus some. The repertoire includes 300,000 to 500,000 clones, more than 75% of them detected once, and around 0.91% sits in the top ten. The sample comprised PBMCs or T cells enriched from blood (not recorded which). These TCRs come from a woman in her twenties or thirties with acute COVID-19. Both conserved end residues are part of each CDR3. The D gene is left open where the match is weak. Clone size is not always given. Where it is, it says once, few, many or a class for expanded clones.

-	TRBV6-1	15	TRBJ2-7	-	TGTGCCAGCAGTGAAATAGGAGGGGCTCCCGGGGAGCAGTACTTC	CASSEIGGAPGEQYF
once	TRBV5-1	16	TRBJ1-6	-	TGCGCCAGCAGCTTGGAAGGGGTTTACCATAATTCACCCCTCCACTTT	CASSLEGVYHNSPLHF
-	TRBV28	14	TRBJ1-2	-	TGTGCCAGCGGAACAGGAATAATCACTTATGGCTACACCTTC	CASGTGIITYGYTF
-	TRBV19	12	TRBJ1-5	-	TGTGCCAGTAGCCTCAGCAATCAGCCCCAGCATTTT	CASSLSNQPQHF
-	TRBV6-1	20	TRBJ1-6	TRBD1	TGTGCCAGCAGTGCAACCGGGACAGGGCATGCTCTAGACGATAATTCACCCCTCCACTTT	CASSATGTGHALDDNSPLHF
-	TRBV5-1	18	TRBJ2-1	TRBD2	TGCGCCAGCAGCTTGTCCTCGGAAGCGGGGGCGATCTACAATGAGCAGTTCTTC	CASSLSSEAGAIYNEQFF
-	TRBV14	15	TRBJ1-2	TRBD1	TGTGCCAGCAGCCAAGTCCCGACAGGGGTGGAGGGCTACACCTTC	CASSQVPTGVEGYTF
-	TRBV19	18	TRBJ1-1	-	TGTGCCAGTAGTATAGGGTTTCAGAGGTGGGTTTTGAACACTGAAGCTTTCTTT	CASSIGFQRWVLNTEAFF
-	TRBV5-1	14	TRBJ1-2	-	TGCGCCAGCAGCTTGGGACCAGGGGAGGGTGGCTACACCTTC	CASSLGPGEGGYTF
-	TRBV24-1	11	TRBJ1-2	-	TGTGCCACCAGTGACGGGTTCGGCTACACCTTC	CATSDGFGYTF
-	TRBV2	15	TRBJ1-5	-	TGTGCCAGCACTCTTACGCGGGGGCCCAATCAGCCCCAGCATTTT	CASTLTRGPNQPQHF
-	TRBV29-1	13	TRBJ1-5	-	TGCAGCGTTGAAGTTGGCGGAAATCAGCCCCAGCATTTT	CSVEVGGNQPQHF
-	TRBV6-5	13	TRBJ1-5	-	TGTGCCAGCAGTTACAAGCGGGACCAGCCCCAGCATTTT	CASSYKRDQPQHF
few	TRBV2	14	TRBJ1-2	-	TGTGCCAGCAGTGAAGGGTGGCAGGGGAATGGCTACACCTTC	CASSEGWQGNGYTF
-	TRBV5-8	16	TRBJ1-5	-	TGTGCCAGCAGCTCTTTACACCCTTATAGCAATCAGCCCCAGCATTTT	CASSSLHPYSNQPQHF
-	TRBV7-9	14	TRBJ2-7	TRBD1	TGTGCCAGCAGCGATTCCGGACAGGGGTACGAGCAGTACTTC	CASSDSGQGYEQYF
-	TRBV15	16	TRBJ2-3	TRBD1	TGTGCCACCAGCAGCCTAGGGGGCCTTTATACAGATACGCAGTATTTT	CATSSLGGLYTDTQYF
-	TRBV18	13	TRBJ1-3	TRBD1	TGTGCCAGCTGCGACAGGGTTGGCGACACCATATATTTT	CASCDRVGDTIYF
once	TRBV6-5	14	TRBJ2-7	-	TGTGCCAGCAGGGTTAGCGGCCGAACCTACGAGCAGTACTTC	CASRVSGRTYEQYF
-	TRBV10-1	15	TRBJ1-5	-	TGCGCCAGCAGTGAGTCGTTGGCAGGCAATCAGCCCCAGCATTTT	CASSESLAGNQPQHF
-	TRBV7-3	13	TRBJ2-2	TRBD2	TGTGCCAGCAGCTGGGACTATCCCGGGGAGCTGTTTTTT	CASSWDYPGELFF
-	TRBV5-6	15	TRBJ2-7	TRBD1	TGTGCCAGCAGCCCAAAGGGCCAGGGGGCTTACGAGCAGTACTTC	CASSPKGQGAYEQYF
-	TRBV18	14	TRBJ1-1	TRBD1	TGTGCCAGCTCACCAAACAGGGGGGACACTGAAGCTTTCTTT	CASSPNRGDTEAFF
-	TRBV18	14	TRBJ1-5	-	TGTGCCAGCTCATCCACAGATAGCAATCAGCCCCAGCATTTT	CASSSTDSNQPQHF
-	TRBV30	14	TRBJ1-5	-	TGTGCCTGGAGCGATGACAGGAACAATCAGCCCCAGCATTTT	CAWSDDRNNQPQHF
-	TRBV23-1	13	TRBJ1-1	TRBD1	TGCGCCAGCAGTCAATCGGACAGGGCCGAAGCTTTCTTT	CASSQSDRAEAFF
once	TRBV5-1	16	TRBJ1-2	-	TGCGCCAGCAGCCCCCACCAGGGGCCGCCTCGGTATGGCTACACCTTC	CASSPHQGPPRYGYTF
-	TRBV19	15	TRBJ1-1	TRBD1	TGTGCCAGTAGTATAGGGACAGGGGGCTTCACTGAAGCTTTCTTT	CASSIGTGGFTEAFF
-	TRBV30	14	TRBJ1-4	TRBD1	TGTGCCTGGAGTGCCAGACAGGGGAATGAAAAACTGTTTTTT	CAWSARQGNEKLFF
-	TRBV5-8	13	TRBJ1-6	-	TGTGCCAGCAGCTTCAGGAATAGTGCACCCCTCCACTTT	CASSFRNSAPLHF
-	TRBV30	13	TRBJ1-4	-	TGTGCCTTCGACTCAAATCGCGGCGAAAAACTGTTTTTT	CAFDSNRGEKLFF
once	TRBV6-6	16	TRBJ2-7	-	TGTGCCAGCAGTTACTCGACTACACCGAGCTCCTACGAGCAGTACTTC	CASSYSTTPSSYEQYF
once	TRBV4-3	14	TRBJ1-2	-	TGCGCCAGCAGCCAAGATGCAGTGGGGGGTGGCTACACCTTC	CASSQDAVGGGYTF
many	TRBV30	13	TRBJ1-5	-	TGTGCCTGGAGTGTTCAGGGCAATCAGCCCCAGCATTTT	CAWSVQGNQPQHF
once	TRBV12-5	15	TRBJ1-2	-	TGTGCTAGTGGTTTAGCACCCGACAGAACCTATGGCTACACCTTC	CASGLAPDRTYGYTF
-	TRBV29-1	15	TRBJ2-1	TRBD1	TGCTCCTTTGAACCCATACAGGGGAACCACAATGAGCAGTTCTTC	CSFEPIQGNHNEQFF
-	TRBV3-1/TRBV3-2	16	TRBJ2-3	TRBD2	TGTGCCAGCAGCCCCATGACTAGCGGGGGCAGGGATACGCAGTATTTT	CASSPMTSGGRDTQYF
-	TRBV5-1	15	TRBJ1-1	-	TGCGCCAGCAGCTTTAATGGGGGCATGAACACTGAAGCTTTCTTT	CASSFNGGMNTEAFF
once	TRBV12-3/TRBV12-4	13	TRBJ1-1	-	TGTGCCAGCACCGTCGGTTCCTCGACTGAAGCTTTCTTT	CASTVGSSTEAFF
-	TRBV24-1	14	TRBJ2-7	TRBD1	TGTGCCACCAGTGATTCGGGACAGGGCCACGAGCAGTACTTC	CATSDSGQGHEQYF
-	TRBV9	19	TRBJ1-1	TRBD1	TGTGCCAGCAGCGCGGAATCATCGGGACAGGGGGCAAAAAGGGGTGAAGCTTTCTTT	CASSAESSGQGAKRGEAFF
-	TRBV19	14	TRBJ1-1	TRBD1	TGTGCCAGTAGGCCAGGGGGGTTCGGCACTGAAGCTTTCTTT	CASRPGGFGTEAFF
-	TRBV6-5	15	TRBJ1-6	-	TGTGCCAGCAGTTACGGGGGGACGGAAAATTCACCCCTCCACTTT	CASSYGGTENSPLHF
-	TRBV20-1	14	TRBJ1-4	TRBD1	TGCAGTGCTAGTCCCGGGACAGGGAATGAAAAACTGTTTTTT	CSASPGTGNEKLFF
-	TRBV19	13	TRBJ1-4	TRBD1	TGTGCCAGTAGTTTCGGACAGGGGGAAAAGCTGTTTTTT	CASSFGQGEKLFF
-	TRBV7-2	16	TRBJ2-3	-	TGTGCCAGCAGCCCGAACCGGGGGGCCCCCACAGATACGCAGTATTTT	CASSPNRGAPTDTQYF
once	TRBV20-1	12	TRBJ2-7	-	TGCAGTGCTAGTCGGGTTGTTAACGAGCAGTACTTC	CSASRVVNEQYF
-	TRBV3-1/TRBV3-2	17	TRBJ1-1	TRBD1	TGTGCCAGCAGCCCTACCCGGGACAGGGGGATGGGCACTGAAGCTTTCTTT	CASSPTRDRGMGTEAFF
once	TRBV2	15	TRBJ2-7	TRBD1	TGTGCCAGCAGAGAGGGACAGGGCGGGCTCTACGAGCAGTACTTC	CASREGQGGLYEQYF
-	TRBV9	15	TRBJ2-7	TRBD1	TGTGCCAGCAGCGTAGGAGGACAGGGGGGCTACGAGCAGTACTTC	CASSVGGQGGYEQYF
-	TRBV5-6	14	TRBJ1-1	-	TGTGCCAGCAGCTTCAGAGACAGGAACACTGAAGCTTTCTTT	CASSFRDRNTEAFF
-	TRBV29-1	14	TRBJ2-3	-	TGCAGCGTTCGGGTAGCGGCTAGCACAGATACGCAGTATTTT	CSVRVAASTDTQYF
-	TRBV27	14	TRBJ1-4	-	TGTGCCAGCAGTTTAAGGGGGAATAATGAAAAACTGTTTTTT	CASSLRGNNEKLFF
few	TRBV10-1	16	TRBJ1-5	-	TGCGCCAGCACCGAAGGCGGGTTCCATAGCAATCAGCCCCAGCATTTT	CASTEGGFHSNQPQHF
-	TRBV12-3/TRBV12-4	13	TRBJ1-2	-	TGTGCCAGCACAATGACAGGAGCCTATGGCTACACCTTC	CASTMTGAYGYTF